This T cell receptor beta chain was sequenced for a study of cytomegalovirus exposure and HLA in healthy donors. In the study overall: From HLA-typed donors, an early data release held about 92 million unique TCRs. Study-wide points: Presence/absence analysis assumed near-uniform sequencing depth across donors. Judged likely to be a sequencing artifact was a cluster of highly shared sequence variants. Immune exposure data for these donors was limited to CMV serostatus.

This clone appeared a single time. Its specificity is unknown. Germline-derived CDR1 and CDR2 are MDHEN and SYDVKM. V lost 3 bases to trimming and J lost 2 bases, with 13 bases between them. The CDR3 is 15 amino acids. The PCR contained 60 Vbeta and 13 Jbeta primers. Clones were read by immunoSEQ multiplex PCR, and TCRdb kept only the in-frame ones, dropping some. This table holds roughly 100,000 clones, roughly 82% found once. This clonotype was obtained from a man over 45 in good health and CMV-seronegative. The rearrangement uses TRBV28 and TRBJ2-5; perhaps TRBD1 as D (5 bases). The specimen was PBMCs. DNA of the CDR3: TGTGCCAGCAGTTTTCCTGGGGCCCTACAAGAGACCCAGTACTTC. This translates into CASSFPGALQETQYF.